This TCR beta chain was sequenced during a study of blood T cell repertoires in COVID-19. The CDR3 has 12 amino acids. V lost 3 bases, J lost 5 bases, and 10 bases lay in between. Germline V gene data show CDR1 as GTSNPN and CDR2 as SVGIG (reference sequence). Clones were read by immunoSEQ multiplex PCR, and TCRdb kept only the in-frame ones, dropping some. Found here are 45,000 to 55,000 clones, roughly 88% of them singletons; the top ten hold less than 4.5%. The chain combines TRBV30 with TRBJ1-1, with D perhaps matching TRBD1 (5 bases). This receptor was taken from a human donor in a cohort sampled during active COVID-19. The sequencing input was peripheral blood. The CDR3 bases are TGTGCCTGGAGCCCGGGGGTGACTGAAGCTTTCTTT. Translated, it gives CAWSPGVTEAFF.